This TCR beta chain was captured in a study of shared clonotypes between healthy human individuals. Background on the study: CD8 memory received one plate per donor, CD8 naive two, CD4 memory three and CD4 naive three. Study-level points and caveats: Sequencing of the sorted subsets was shown by rarefaction to be incomplete despite large depth.

Only a few counts were recorded for this clone. Its antigen is as yet unknown. It was at deep level that the assay was run. For sorted subsets, about 0.2 ug DNA per replicate equaled 33,000 or so T cell genomes. Measured with immunoSEQ multiplex PCR; TCRdb has only the in-frame clones, and not every one. The sample contains about 1 million clones, approximately 68% of which appear only once. The CDR3 contains 14 residues. CDR1 is SGHRS, CDR2 YFSETQ, per germline. V was pared by 1 base and J by 5 bases, with 10 bases between. This sequence was found in a young man in good health. The chain is built from TRBV5-1 and TRBJ1-5; D may be TRBD1 (6 bases). The sample comprised memory CD4+ T cells sorted from blood. Subset reported: CD45RA-negative fraction. The CDR3 nucleotides read TGCGCCAGCAGCTTGACAGGGCAGGATCAGCCCCAGCATTTT. Its protein is CASSLTGQDQPQHF.